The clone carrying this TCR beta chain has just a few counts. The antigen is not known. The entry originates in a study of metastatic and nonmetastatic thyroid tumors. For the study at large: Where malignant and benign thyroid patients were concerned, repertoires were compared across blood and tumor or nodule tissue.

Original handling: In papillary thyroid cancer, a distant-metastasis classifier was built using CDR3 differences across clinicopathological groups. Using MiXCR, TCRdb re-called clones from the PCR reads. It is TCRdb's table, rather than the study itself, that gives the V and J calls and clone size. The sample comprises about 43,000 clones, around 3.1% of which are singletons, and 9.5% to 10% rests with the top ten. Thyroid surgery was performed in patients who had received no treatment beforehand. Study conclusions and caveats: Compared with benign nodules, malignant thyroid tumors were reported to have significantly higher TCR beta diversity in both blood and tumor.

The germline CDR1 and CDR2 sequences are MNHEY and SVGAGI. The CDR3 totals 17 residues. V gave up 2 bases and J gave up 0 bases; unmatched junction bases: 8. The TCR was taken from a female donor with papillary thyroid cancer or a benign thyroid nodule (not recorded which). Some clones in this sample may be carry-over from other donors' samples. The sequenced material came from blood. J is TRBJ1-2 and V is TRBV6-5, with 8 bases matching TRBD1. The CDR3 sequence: CASSYPRTGKTNYGYTF. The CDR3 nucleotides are TGTGCCAGCAGTTACCCCCGGACAGGGAAAACTAACTATGGCTACACCTTC.